The 10 T cell receptor beta chains presented below share a single source sample, sequenced in a study of Graves' ophthalmopathy and Graves' hyperthyroidism. Amplifying from RNA transcripts, the study obtained TCR beta CDR3 regions. First-round RT-PCR employed HTBI primers, with a second-round multiplex PCR after it. TCRdb re-derived calls from the multiplex PCR reads in MiXCR, one entry per CDR3 protein. The sample records over a million distinct CDR3 sequences, about 36% being singletons. The material sequenced was peripheral blood or thyroid tissue (not recorded which). Every receptor here comes from an adult man with Graves' hyperthyroidism.

The chain is built from TRBV14 and TRBJ1-6; no clear D gene. This CDR3 has 13 amino acids. V lost 7 bases and J 3 bases, leaving 7 bases between the germline ends. From germline, CDR1 is SGHDN and CDR2 FVKESK. This CDR3 is CASKIRYNSPLHF. The CDR3 bases are TGTGCCAGCAAGATTCGCTATAATTCACCCCTCCACTTT. Supplemented by reference TRBV14 and TRBJ1-6, the full variable domain reads EAGVTQFPSHSVIEKGQTVTLRCDPISGHDNLYWYRRVMGKEIKFLLHFVKESKQDESGMPNNRFLAERTGGTYSTLKVQPAELEDSGVYFCASKIRYNSPLHFGNGTRLTVT.

This clonotype was counted many times. CDR3 loop: CASSEFRQGAEKLFF. The CDR3 region has the DNA TGTGCCAGCAGTGAATTTCGGCAGGGGGCAGAAAAACTGTTTTTT. V is TRBV25-1 and J is TRBJ1-4; 8 bases are a match to TRBD1. Germline V lookup: CDR1 MGHDK, CDR2 SYGVNS. V lost 1 base and J lost 8; bases outside the gene matches: 6. This CDR3 is 15 amino acids long. Filled out from reference TRBV25-1 and TRBJ1-4, the complete variable domain reads EADIYQTPRYLVIGTGKKITLECSQTMGHDKMYWYQQDPGMELHLIHYSYGVNSTEKGDLSSESTVSRIRTEHFPLTLESARPSHTSQYLCASSEFRQGAEKLFFGSGTQLSVL.

Regarding this clonotype: A much larger clone differs by one base, so this may be a read error. This chain uses TRBV12-3 or TRBV12-4 with TRBJ2-5; D gene unclear. This CDR3 has 14 residues. CDR3 sequence: CAGSLTDFQETQYF. CDR3 DNA: TGTGCCGGCAGTTTAACGGATTTCCAAGAGACCCAGTACTTC.

This clonotype was detected a few times. The chain employs TRBV14 and TRBJ1-5; D call uncertain. V shed 1 base and J shed 3 bases, with 13 bases lying between them. The CDR3 runs 16 residues. Germline V lookup: CDR1 SGHDN, CDR2 FVKESK. The CDR3 region is CASSQGCWVANQPQHF. The CDR3 DNA reads as TGTGCCAGCAGCCAAGGGTGTTGGGTGGCCAATCAGCCCCAGCATTTT.

In regard to this clonotype: This may come from a read error, since a much larger clone is one base off. Here the CDR3 reads CATSEQALTVELFF. The CDR3 DNA reads as TGTGCCACCAGTGAACAGGCCCTCACCGTGGAGCTGTTTTTT. J is TRBJ2-2 and V is TRBV24-1, with D possibly being TRBD1 (5 bases). This CDR3 has 14 amino acids. Germline V gene data show CDR1 as KGHDR and CDR2 as SFDVKD.

The chain is built from TRBV7-9 and TRBJ1-1, with TRBD1 matching 9 bases. The CDR3 sequence is 12 residues long. Germline V CDR1 and CDR2: SEHNR, FQNEAQ (reference sequence). The V gene end was trimmed by 5 bases and the J gene end by 13 bases; junction bases not matched to a gene: 8. This CDR3 is CASSGGQGSVFF. The CDR3 DNA is TGTGCCAGCAGCGGGGGACAGGGTTCGGTTTTCTTT.

This clonotype is a singleton in its sample. The V and J genes are TRBV2 and TRBJ1-2; 8 bases align to TRBD1. The length of the CDR3 is 13 residues. V lost 6 bases, J lost 7 bases, and 7 bases stayed unmatched. Germline CDR1 reads SNHLY; CDR2 reads FYNNEI. CDR3 bases: TGTGCCAGCAGCCCGGGACAGGAGTTTGGCTACACCTTC. Amino acids: CASSPGQEFGYTF.

The chain combines TRBV29-1 with TRBJ1-1; tentative D call: TRBD1 (5 bases). V dropped 1 base and J dropped 7 bases, with 13 bases sitting between them. The CDR3 has 13 residues. Germline CDR1 is SQVTM and CDR2 is ANQGSEA. CDR3 sequence: CSVEGTGDNEAFF. DNA of the CDR3: TGCAGCGTTGAAGGCACAGGCGATAATGAAGCTTTCTTT.

V usage is TRBV5-5 and J usage is TRBJ2-3, with D unclear. The CDR3 totals 14 residues. The germline CDR1 and CDR2 sequences are SGHKS and YYEKEE (reference sequence). V was shortened by 2 bases and J by 3 bases, with 10 bases between the two germline ends. Here the CDR3 reads CASSFFTSTDTQYF. As DNA, the CDR3 is TGTGCCAGCAGCTTTTTTACGAGTACAGATACGCAGTATTTT.

The chain joins TRBV20-1 to TRBJ2-7, with D possibly being TRBD2 (5 bases). CDR1 DFQATT and CDR2 SNEGSKA come from the germline V gene (reference sequence). V lost 7 bases to trimming and J lost 2 bases, with 18 bases between them. This CDR3 contains 14 residues. CDR3 coding DNA: TGCAGTGGCCGGAGGTGGGGTTCGACCTACGAGCAGTACTTC. Translation gives CSGRRWGSTYEQYF.